This T cell receptor (beta chain) is drawn from a study of CD8 T cells in Susac syndrome. The germline V gene encodes CDR1 SQVTM and CDR2 ANQGSEA. CDR3 length: 13 amino acids. With 6 bases clipped from V and 4 bases from J, the junction kept 7 bases outside the gene matches. With random hexamers, reverse transcription was performed on about 0.5 to 1 ug of RNA. MiXCR, applied by TCRdb to the immunoSEQ multiplex PCR reads, yields one record per CDR3 protein. The table has around 190,000 distinct CDR3 sequences, over 85% seen once. As to this clonotype: The antigen remains undetermined.

General study points: The study conceded that its TCR sequencing and HLA analysis involved relatively few individuals.

The chain links TRBV29-1 to TRBJ2-3, with 7 bases that match TRBD1. The clonotype originates from a human donor in good health. Sequencing was performed on CD4+ T cells from PBMCs. CDR3 coding DNA: TGCAGCGTAGATCGACAGGGTTCAGATACGCAGTATTTT. Residues: CSVDRQGSDTQYF.